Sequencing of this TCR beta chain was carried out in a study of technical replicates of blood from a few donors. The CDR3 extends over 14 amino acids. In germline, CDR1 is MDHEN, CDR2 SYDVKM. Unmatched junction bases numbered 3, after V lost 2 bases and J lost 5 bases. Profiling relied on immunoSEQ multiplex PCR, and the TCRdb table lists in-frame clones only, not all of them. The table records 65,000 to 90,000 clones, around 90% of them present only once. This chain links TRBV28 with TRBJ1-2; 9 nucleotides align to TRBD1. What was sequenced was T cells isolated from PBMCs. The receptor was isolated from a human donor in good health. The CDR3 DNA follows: TGTGCCAGCAGTTTACGTGGGACAGGGTATGGCTACACCTTC. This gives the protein CASSLRGTGYGYTF.